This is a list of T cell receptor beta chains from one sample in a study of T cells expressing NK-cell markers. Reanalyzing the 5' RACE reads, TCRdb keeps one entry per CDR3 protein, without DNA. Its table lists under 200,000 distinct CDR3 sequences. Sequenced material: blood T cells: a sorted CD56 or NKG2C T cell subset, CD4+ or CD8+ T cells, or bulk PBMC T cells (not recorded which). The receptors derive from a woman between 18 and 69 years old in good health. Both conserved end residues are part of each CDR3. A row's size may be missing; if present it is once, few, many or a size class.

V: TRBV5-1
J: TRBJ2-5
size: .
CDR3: CASRTGTGRETQYF

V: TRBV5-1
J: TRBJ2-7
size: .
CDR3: CASSASSNSYEQYF

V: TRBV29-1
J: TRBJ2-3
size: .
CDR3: CSVRVAGEDTQYF

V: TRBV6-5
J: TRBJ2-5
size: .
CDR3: CASTYSGSQETQYF

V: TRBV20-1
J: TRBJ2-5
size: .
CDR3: CSARDGYRGETQYF

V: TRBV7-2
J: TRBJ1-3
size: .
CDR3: CASSLAGTGAGGNTIYF

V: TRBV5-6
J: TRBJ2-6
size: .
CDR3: CASSFPPAGPGANVLTF

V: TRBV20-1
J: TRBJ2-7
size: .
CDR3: CSATRRNSYEQYF

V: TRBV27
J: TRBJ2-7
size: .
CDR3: CASWGRETYEQYF

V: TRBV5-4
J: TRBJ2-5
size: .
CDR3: CASSSGWGQETQYF

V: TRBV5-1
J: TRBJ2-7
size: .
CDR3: CATRDSTYEQYF

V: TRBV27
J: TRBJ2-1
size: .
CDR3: CASSLSPAGRAEQFF

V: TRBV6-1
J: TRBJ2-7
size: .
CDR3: CASRVQAGPYEQYF

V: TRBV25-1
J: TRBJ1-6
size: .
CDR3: CASRDSASSYNSPLHF

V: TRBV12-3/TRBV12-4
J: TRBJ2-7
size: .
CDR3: CASSLDRNYEQYF

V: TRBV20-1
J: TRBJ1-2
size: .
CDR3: CSVRTGDGYGYTF

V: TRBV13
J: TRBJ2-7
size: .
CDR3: CASSFSGGRDEQYF

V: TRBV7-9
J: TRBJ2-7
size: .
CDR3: CASSLGLLDEQYF

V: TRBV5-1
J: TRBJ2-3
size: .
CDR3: CASSLMSGSTDTQYF

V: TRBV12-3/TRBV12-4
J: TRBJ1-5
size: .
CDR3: CASSSQGRGSNQPQHF

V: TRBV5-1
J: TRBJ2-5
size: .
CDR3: CASSTRGTSGSQETQYF

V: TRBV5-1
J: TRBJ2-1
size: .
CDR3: CASSLVTRRQGISSEQFF

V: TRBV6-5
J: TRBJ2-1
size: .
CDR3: CASSYEARSSYNEQFF

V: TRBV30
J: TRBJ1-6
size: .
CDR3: CAWSVGHGNSPLHF

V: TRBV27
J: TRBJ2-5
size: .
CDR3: CASSFWQGVQETQYF

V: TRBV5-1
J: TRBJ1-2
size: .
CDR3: CATYEGDSLGYGYTF

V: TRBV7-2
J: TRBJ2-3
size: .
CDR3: CASSGYSSTDTQYF

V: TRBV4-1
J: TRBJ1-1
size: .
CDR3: CASSHVHRMNTEAFF

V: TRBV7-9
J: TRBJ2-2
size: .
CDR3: CASSPRGDAGELFF

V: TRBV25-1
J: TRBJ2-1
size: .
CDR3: CASSTVRVYNEQFF

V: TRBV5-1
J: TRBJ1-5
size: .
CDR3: CASSLQGRFDQPQHF

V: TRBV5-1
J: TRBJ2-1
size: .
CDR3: CASSIQGAFYNEQFF

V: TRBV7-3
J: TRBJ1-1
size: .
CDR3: CASSLTREGWAFF

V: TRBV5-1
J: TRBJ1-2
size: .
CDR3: CASSPDRGLEQYGYTF

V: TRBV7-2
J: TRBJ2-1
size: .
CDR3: CASASGSNVYNEQFF

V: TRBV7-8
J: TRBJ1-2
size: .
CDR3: CASTPLPGGYTF

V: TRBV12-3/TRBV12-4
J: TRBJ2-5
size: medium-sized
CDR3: CASSFTGRETQYF

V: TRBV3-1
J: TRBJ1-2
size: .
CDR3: CASSQQSDRGYTF

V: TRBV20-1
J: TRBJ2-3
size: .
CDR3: CSGGTSGPDTQYF

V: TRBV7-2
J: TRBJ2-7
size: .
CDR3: CASSSYRGYYYEQYF

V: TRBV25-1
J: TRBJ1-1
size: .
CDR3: CASSDRRTRTEAFF